Sequencing of this T cell receptor (beta chain) was carried out in a study of cytomegalovirus exposure and HLA in healthy donors (dated by TCRdb to the late 2010s). Background for the entire study: In an earlier analysis of about 560 of the donors, around 300 Gb of sequence data and 117 million unique TCR beta sequences from 150 million to 200 million T cells were reported. HLA typing covered class I and class II loci at four-digit resolution. Several DR-DQ haplotypes were handled as single units for association and clustering because linkage in the cohort was strong. A later genetic analysis used genome-wide SNP genotypes for about 65% of the 666 donors, treating that subset as a discovery cohort. Typing coverage differed by locus: A, B, C, DRB1 and DQB1 were typed in about 620-640 donors, DQA1 in roughly 510, DPA1 in 600 to 610, and DPB1 in roughly 450. Around 330 gigabases of sequencing data and 70 million to 100 million unique TCR sequences made up an early release that covered approximately 620 HLA-typed donors. Donor age, sex, ethnicity and CMV serostatus were compiled together with the repertoire data. In the later analysis, no new phenotypic data were used to find candidate immune exposures; instead, reliance was placed on TCR beta sequences and their occurrence across donors. Among roughly 370 genotyped donors of the cohort, an average of approximately 250,000 unique TCR beta nucleotide sequences were sequenced per donor, approximately 20% of them non-productive. An earlier analysis of 587 of the donors used high-throughput TCR beta sequencing to judge whether each TCR beta V gene segment behaved as functional or pseudogenic. To predict cytomegalovirus infection status, the study brought together high-throughput TCR immunosequencing, statistical association of individual TCRs with disease status, and machine learning. The study profiled the T cell repertoires of more than 500 subjects by immunosequencing and related them to cytomegalovirus serostatus. In addition to the first cohort of several hundred subjects, a separate validation cohort of 100 to 150 different subjects was used. Of the 300 to 500 genotyped donors, 81% were placed in the genetic ancestry cluster associated with self-reported Caucasian donors. Every repertoire in the discovery cohort had been generated on one and the same sequencing platform. The study aimed to test whether cataloging public T cell receptors could reveal signatures of past pathogen exposure. A later analysis re-examined previously published TCR beta repertoires from just over 650 donors and added high-resolution HLA genotyping to investigate patterns of TCR occurrence. Study-wide conclusions, independent of this receptor: A later analysis found that TCR association rates varied across HLA loci, with DRB1 alleles showing the most associated TCRs and HLA-C alleles the fewest. CMV serostatus was the only immune exposure information available for the cohort. Strong co-occurrence of HLA alleles, especially DR and DQ, made assigning TCR associations to individual alleles difficult. A later genetic analysis associated a missense DCLRE1C variant with V-gene and J-gene trimming of TCR beta chains, and an independent cohort replicated the association. Because counts were too low, approximately 15 rarely observed V segments, including chromosome 9 orphons, were excluded from the earlier analysis of 500 to 700 of the donors. At a false discovery rate of 0.05, a later analysis linked 16,000 or so TCR beta sequences to specific HLA alleles. A cluster of highly shared sequence variants was judged likely to represent a technical artifact of the sequencing pipeline. A few of the identified cytomegalovirus-associated TCR beta chains were confirmed in vitro to be specific for cytomegalovirus antigens. Presence/absence analyses assumed roughly uniform sequencing depth across donors, an assumption that may not hold. While some public TCRs were present in many individuals, most TCR sequences turned up only very rarely across donors. It was suggested by the authors that the approach could potentially be generalized to other disease states and immunological phenotypes. In a later analysis, most CMV-associated TCR beta chains were found to appear HLA-restricted, with HLA associations seemingly driven largely by CMV exposure. In an earlier analysis of 500 to 650 of the donors, most TCR beta V segments appeared in productive rearrangements about 87% or about 30% of the time, broadly matching IMGT annotations. According to a later genetic analysis, donors in an Asian-associated ancestry cluster had fewer N-insertions in productive TCRs than the approximately 630-donor mean. In a later analysis, HLA-associated TCR beta chains showed more clonal expansion and lower generation probabilities than non-associated chains that were equally common. The study gave a list of under 200 TCR beta chains associated with cytomegalovirus. Cytomegalovirus status was reported to be diagnosed by the classifier with high specificity and sensitivity in both the original and validation cohorts. Only TCR beta chains were sequenced in this cohort, and the absence of alpha or paired-chain data limited detectable features. Some IMGT-functional V segments, including TRBV6-2 and TRBV6-3, could not be distinguished by the 87-base-pair reads and were therefore excluded. Because some donors lacked HLA typing at each locus, the association tests relied only on the typed subset. A further reported finding was that TCR beta sequences accurately predicted the HLA-A and HLA-B alleles for most subjects in the first cohort. In a later analysis, several top co-occurrence clusters were reported to appear linked to parvovirus B19, influenza, CMV and Epstein-Barr virus. Correlated functional status among segregating V segments might be attributable to linkage disequilibrium, but an unknown experimental factor could not be ruled out.

Receptor libraries were prepared by the immunoSEQ multiplex PCR assay. A mixture of 60 forward primers for TCR Vbeta segments and 13 reverse primers for TCR Jbeta segments was used in the multiplex PCR. The CDR3 region of rearranged TCR beta genes was amplified from genomic DNA by a multiplex PCR assay. Amplified TCR beta libraries were sequenced as 87-base-pair reads on the Illumina HiSeq System. The authors' analysis ran thus. A later analysis tallied 75 million to 95 million unique TCR beta chains across the approximately 670 repertoires, and about 10 million of those chains were shared by two or more donors. Raw reads were error-corrected and collapsed into unique sequences with a nearest-neighbor algorithm that merged closely related sequences to remove PCR and sequencing errors. CDR3 sequences were aligned to IMGT reference sequences to assign V, D and J gene segments. For a sequence to be retained, a match of at least six nucleotides to both a V gene segment and a J gene segment was required. Rearrangements were classified as productive when the CDR3 lacked stop codons and remained in frame with V and J, and all other rearrangements were classified as non-productive. Following IMGT convention, CDR3 was defined as the stretch from the second conserved V-encoded cysteine to the conserved J-encoded phenylalanine. The earlier analysis of a few hundred of the donors excluded any sequence lacking an unambiguous match to a single V gene segment. In an earlier analysis of 587 of the donors, V segments were called functional above 56.7% productive rearrangements and were called segregating when the between-donor standard deviation exceeded 5%. A statistical classification framework was built to diagnose cytomegalovirus status from the catalog of TCR beta chain sequences. In a later analysis, V and J genes were assigned by comparing TCR nucleotide sequences against IMGT/GENE-DB human TR gene sequences. In a later analysis, CDR3 sequences and most-parsimonious VDJ recombination scenarios were assigned using the TCRdist pipeline. In a later analysis, each TCR beta chain was defined by its CDR3 amino acid sequence together with its V-gene family, and reads lacking a unique V-gene family were excluded. In a later analysis, 500 to 650 highly shared, low-generation-probability nucleotide sequences were removed to address suspected cross-contamination and a sequencing artifact. For each public chain, a later analysis derived a clonal expansion index from normalized ranks of inferred template counts within each repertoire. In a later analysis, generation probabilities were computed with a VDJ recombination model fitted to out-of-frame rearrangements, and the resulting probabilities were checked against IGoR. In a later analysis, hypergeometric tests were used to score TCR-TCR, TCR-HLA and TCR-CMV co-occurrence, with a repertoire-size bias correction applied to TCR pairs. A later analysis estimated false discovery rates by permuting HLA or CMV assignments 20 times. In a later analysis, co-occurring TCRs were grouped with DBSCAN, and TCRdist sequence similarity was added when clustering was performed within HLA-allele-positive subsets. For co-occurrence clustering, repertoires with fewer than 30,000 or more than 120,000 public chains were excluded, along with roughly five repertoires with anomalous nucleotide sharing. TCRdb's version of the immuneACCESS table is confined to in-frame rearrangements and falls short of the full clone set. An unresolved V gene accounts for under half of the shortfall where checked; the remainder is of unknown origin. The V and J calls and the clone size are those of that table, but D and trimming were determined from the DNA. This sample is represented by 75,000 to 95,000 clones; about 90% of them were singletons. The ten largest clones capture around 2.3% of the sample.

The cohort was made up of 650 to 700 healthy bone marrow donors. All cohort members were sampled while nominally healthy, although unrecorded immune exposures were likely present. The donor tested CMV seronegative, placing the donor among the 350 to 400 seronegative members of the cohort. Every donor gave a peripheral blood sample, and the peripheral blood mononuclear cells from that sample were used for TCR beta sequencing. Genomic DNA extraction from the blood cell samples was performed with the Qiagen DNeasy Blood Extraction Kit. The germline V gene gives CDR1 as KGHSH and CDR2 as LQKENI. V and J lose 3 bases and 3 bases, and a span of 3 bases separates them. The CDR3 holds 12 amino acids from the cysteine to the phenylalanine. The CDR3 DNA has 36 bases and is translated from base 1. A word on this clone: The antigen this receptor binds is unknown. No base quality values were provided; no much bigger clone lies one nucleotide off.

Sequenced material: PBMCs. Recombination connected TRBV18 to TRBJ1-3, with no reliable assignment of the D segment. The receptor comes from a man in his late teens or twenties in good health and CMV-seronegative. The CDR3 protein sequence reads: CASSPNGNTIYF. The nucleotide sequence reads TGTGCCAGCTCACCCAATGGAAACACCATATATTTT.